This T cell receptor beta chain was sequenced during a study of technical replicates of blood from a few donors. Deletions cut 0 bases from V and 9 bases from J, with 17 bases between. The CDR3 consists of 14 residues. The germline gives CDR1 GTSNPN, CDR2 SVGIG (reference sequence). Assay used: immunoSEQ multiplex PCR; TCRdb lists only in-frame clones, some missing. The sample holds approximately 68,000 clones, 95% to 97% seen once. The chain has TRBV30 and TRBJ2-5, with D possibly matching TRBD2 (6 bases). The sequence derives from a human donor in good health. Sequencing was performed on T cells isolated from PBMCs. CDR3 protein: CAWSVSGLYPAQYF. CDR3 nucleotides: TGTGCCTGGAGTGTTTCGGGACTCTATCCAGCCCAGTACTTC.